This T cell receptor beta chain was recorded in a study of T cell repertoires in cytomegalovirus infection (dated by TCRdb to between 2018 and 2021). Background on the whole study: Donor HLA type was relevant to the analysis, as public TCR beta signatures indicated carriage of CMV infection together with the matching HLA type. Study-level results and caveats: The ex vivo response was dominated by HLA-C-restricted CMV-specific TCR beta clonotypes, which also provided the single most frequent clonotype in two of eight donors. Carriers of CMV infection plus the relevant HLA type were discriminated by the cumulative frequency of public TCR beta family members in the study cohort and in an independent 352-donor cohort.

Sequencing instrument: Illumina HiSeq 1500. TCRdb reprocessing: public reads trimmed at Q25 with fastp, clones called with MiXCR, in-frame beta chains kept. Every CDR3 protein is listed once, alongside the most common genes and DNA of its rows. The sample table lists approximately 250,000 distinct CDR3 sequences, 9% to 15% of them with a count of one. The top ten clonotypes cover roughly 1.7% of the sample. From its cysteine to its phenylalanine, the CDR3 spans 15 amino acids. The entry retains the CDR3 DNA only, 45 bases that are in frame from base 1. V is pared back by 0 bases and J by 4 bases, with 12 bases lying between the germline termini. Based on the germline V gene, the CDR1 and CDR2 sequences are MNHEY and SVGAGI. Points on this clonotype: Its antigen is unknown. Base qualities were left out, and no much larger clone turns up one base away.

The V and J genes are TRBV6-5 and TRBJ1-1, with no D gene named confidently. Sequenced input: PBMCs. The sequence was obtained from a human donor in good health (CMV status not recorded). Some clones in this sample may be carry-over from other donors' samples. The CDR3 corresponds to CASSYSPFAGTEAFF. The DNA sequence follows: TGTGCCAGCAGTTACTCGCCCTTTGCGGGCACTGAAGCTTTCTTT.